This T cell receptor beta chain was identified during a study of blood T cell repertoires in COVID-19. V lost 0 bases to trimming and J lost 6 bases, with 12 bases between them. Per germline, CDR1 GTSNPN and CDR2 SVGIG (reference sequence). The CDR3 is 14 residues long. This study enrolled people aged 18 to 89 from about 24 US geographic areas. Clinical history reported by participants formed the basis on which cohorts were assigned. In the study's own analysis: Estimation of nucleated cell counts relied on the amplification of reference gene primers. Only in-frame clones appear in the TCRdb table, and some are missing; sequencing was by immunoSEQ multiplex PCR. Clonal size and the V and J genes are those of that table, whereas D and trimming came from the DNA. The sample contains under 300,000 clones, around nine tenths of which appear only once.

This TCR derives from a woman aged 60-75 years in a cohort exposed to, infected with or recovered from COVID-19 (not recorded which). The sequenced sample was PBMCs or T cells enriched from blood (not recorded which). The chain recombines TRBV30 with TRBJ1-5, with D possibly being TRBD1 (5 bases). CDR3 residues: CAWSVVGGGQPQHF. CDR3 nucleotides: TGTGCCTGGAGTGTCGTGGGGGGGGGTCAGCCCCAGCATTTT. Full variable domain (missing parts from reference TRBV30 and TRBJ1-5): SQTIHQWPATLVQPVGSPLSLECTVEGTSNPNLYWYRQAAGRGLQLLFYSVGIGQISSEVPQNLSASRPQDRQFILSSKKLLLSDSGFYLCAWSVVGGGQPQHFGDGTRLSIL.